Listed here are 21 T cell receptor beta chains from one sample, sequenced in a study of Ad26.COV2.S vaccination and SARS-CoV-2 variants. Profiling relied on immunoSEQ multiplex PCR, and the TCRdb table lists in-frame clones only, not all of them. This sample yields about 350,000 clones, of which about 85% are seen a single time; roughly 3.3% belongs to the top ten. Treatment: 15 to 20 received Ad26.COV2.S at low or high dose, single or two shots; 5 received placebo; per-sample allocation not given. Material that was analyzed had been drawn on day 63 after the first vaccine or placebo injection. Sample: peripheral blood, taken in a trial of Ad26.COV2.S vaccine versus placebo. The receptors originated from a person between 18 and 60 years old who received the Ad26.COV2.S COVID-19 vaccine or a placebo.

The chain links TRBV7-8 to TRBJ1-5; TRBD1 is a possible D gene (5 bases). V lost 0 bases to trimming and J lost 7 bases, with 16 bases between them. Germline CDR1 reads SGHVS; CDR2 reads FQNEAQ. The CDR3 has 16 amino acids. The chain's CDR3 is CASSLASGDWGQPQHF. CDR3 in DNA: TGTGCCAGCAGCTTAGCTAGCGGGGATTGGGGCCAGCCCCAGCATTTT.

The V and J genes are TRBV19 and TRBJ1-2; D not resolved. The CDR3 loop spans 11 amino acids. Germline CDR1 LNHDA, CDR2 SQIVND (reference sequence). Trimming left V 11 bases short and J 4 bases short, with 11 bases between. The CDR3 is CAPPTVYGYTF. In nucleotides, the CDR3 is TGTGCCCCCCCCACAGTCTATGGCTACACCTTC.

The chain joins TRBV7-9 to TRBJ1-5; a weak D match, TRBD1 (6 bases). V was clipped by 5 bases and J by 2 bases, with 13 bases between them. The length of the CDR3 is 15 residues. Germline CDR1 SEHNR, CDR2 FQNEAQ (reference sequence). CDR3 nucleotides: TGTGCCAGCAGCCTCATGGGGGGCGGCAATCAGCCCCAGCATTTT. Translation: CASSLMGGGNQPQHF.

The chain has TRBV19 and TRBJ1-1; D unclear. V lost 4 bases, J lost 5 bases, and 11 bases lay in between. The CDR3 runs to 13 residues. Germline V lookup: CDR1 LNHDA, CDR2 SQIVND (reference sequence). The CDR3 spells CASSSDLGTEAFF. For the CDR3, the DNA is TGTGCCAGTAGTAGTGACTTGGGGACTGAAGCTTTCTTT.

The V and J genes are TRBV13 and TRBJ1-2, with TRBD1 matching over 10 bases. The CDR3 contains 14 residues. Trimming removed 4 bases from V and 4 bases from J; junction bases left unmatched: 3. Per germline, CDR1 PRHDT and CDR2 FYEKMQ (reference sequence). The CDR3 here is CASSSDRGGYGYTF. The DNA of the CDR3 is TGTGCCAGCAGCTCGGACAGGGGGGGCTATGGCTACACCTTC.

V gene TRBV6-5 combines with J gene TRBJ1-2; a possible D gene is TRBD1 (5 bases). V was shortened by 3 bases and J by 3 bases, with 11 bases between the two germline ends. CDR1 and CDR2 (germline): MNHEY, SVGAGI. The CDR3 has 14 residues. Here the CDR3 DNA reads TGTGCCAGCAGTTATTTGAGGGACGACTATGGCTACACCTTC. This codes for CASSYLRDDYGYTF.

This clone was seen at least ten times. J is TRBJ1-1 and V is TRBV5-1; a weak D match, TRBD1 (5 bases). The CDR3 is 14 residues long. The ends were cut back, 7 bases at V and 2 bases at J, with 15 bases in the middle. Germline lookup yields CDR1 SGHRS and CDR2 YFSETQ. CDR3 coding DNA: TGCGCCAGCCTCGGTCCGGGGGGAAACACTGAAGCTTTCTTT. Translating it yields CASLGPGGNTEAFF.

V is TRBV19 and J is TRBJ2-1, with 13 bases that match TRBD2. This CDR3 spans 18 amino acids. V lost 7 bases and J lost 3; bases outside the gene matches: 12. Germline loops: CDR1 LNHDA, CDR2 SQIVND (reference sequence). The CDR3 bases are TGTGCCAGTAAGCTTCGGACTAGCGGGAGTCATAGCTACAATGAGCAGTTCTTC. Protein sequence: CASKLRTSGSHSYNEQFF.

The chain recombines TRBV6-5 with TRBJ2-1; TRBD2 matches 11 bases. The CDR3 runs 16 residues. V was clipped by 2 bases and J by 4 bases; unmatched bases: 4. The germline V gene has CDR1 MNHEY and CDR2 SVGAGI. The CDR3 coding sequence is TGTGCCAGCAGTTACACGGGACTAGCGGATTACAATGAGCAGTTCTTC. This gives the protein CASSYTGLADYNEQFF.

The chain couples TRBV4-1 to TRBJ2-7; 7 bases line up with TRBD2. Germline V CDR1 and CDR2: MGHRA, YSYEKL. The CDR3 is made up of 13 amino acids. Trimming at V came to 1 base and at J to 4 bases, leaving 1 base not matched to a gene. The DNA of the CDR3 is TGCGCCAGCAGCCAAGGGACTAGGTACGAGCAGTACTTC. Translating gives CASSQGTRYEQYF.

The chain recombines TRBV30 with TRBJ1-1, with unresolved D. V dropped 2 bases and J dropped 4 bases, with 8 bases sitting between them. Germline V lookup: CDR1 GTSNPN, CDR2 SVGIG (reference sequence). This CDR3 is 12 amino acids long. The CDR3 protein is CAWSPFSTEAFF. CDR3 nucleotide sequence: TGTGCCTGGAGTCCCTTTAGCACTGAAGCTTTCTTT.

This chain uses TRBV28 with TRBJ2-5, with D possibly matching TRBD2 (5 bases). V dropped 5 bases and J dropped 5 bases, with 18 bases sitting between them. CDR3 length: 15 residues. Germline values: CDR1 MDHEN, CDR2 SYDVKM. The CDR3 DNA sequence: TGTGCCAGCAGTCCACGACTGGACGGGGTGGAGACCCAGTACTTC. Encoded protein: CASSPRLDGVETQYF.

The V call is TRBV5-1, the J call TRBJ2-7; 7 bases map to TRBD2. The CDR3 loop spans 13 amino acids. V was pared by 4 bases and J by 2 bases, with 3 bases of the junction left unmatched. CDR1 SGHRS and CDR2 YFSETQ come from the germline V gene. CDR3 DNA sequence: TGCGCCAGCAGCGCCGGGGGGACCTACGAGCAGTACTTC. Translating gives CASSAGGTYEQYF.

This clone has more than one count but fewer than ten. The V call is TRBV5-1, the J call TRBJ2-7; 9 positions match TRBD1. Per germline, CDR1 SGHRS and CDR2 YFSETQ. V trimming: 3 bases; J trimming: 2 bases; junction bases outside the gene matches: 6. The CDR3 consists of 15 residues. The CDR3: CASSWGQGTTYEQYF. CDR3 nucleotide sequence: TGCGCCAGCAGCTGGGGACAGGGTACTACCTACGAGCAGTACTTC.

The CDR3 loop reads CASSKGLLSSYEQYF. The CDR3, as DNA: TGTGCCAGCAGCAAAGGCCTGCTGAGCTCCTACGAGCAGTACTTC. This chain joins TRBV7-2 and TRBJ2-7; D is uncertain. Germline V gene sequence: CDR1 SGHTA, CDR2 FQGNSA. CDR3 length equals 15 residues. Trimming took off 5 bases at V and 0 bases at J, with 14 bases between the two ends. The whole variable domain, filled in from reference TRBV7-2 and TRBJ2-7, reads GAGVSQSPSNKVTEKGKDVELRCDPISGHTALYWYRQSLGQGLEFLIYFQGNSAPDKSGLPSDRFSAERTGGSVSTLTIQRTQQEDSAVYLCASSKGLLSSYEQYFGPGTRLTVT.

This chain uses TRBV30 with TRBJ2-7; 8 nucleotides match TRBD1. The germline V gene encodes CDR1 GTSNPN and CDR2 SVGIG (reference sequence). The ends lost 4 bases at V and 3 bases at J; junction bases unmatched: 5. The CDR3 runs to 13 residues. The CDR3 DNA is TGTGCCTGGATCGGACAGGGAGGCTACGAGCAGTACTTC. Its protein is CAWIGQGGYEQYF.

The J gene is TRBJ1-5, the V gene TRBV15; D is uncertain. The CDR3 length is 16 residues. V lost 1 base to trimming and J lost 2 bases, with 12 bases between them. Germline V gene sequence: CDR1 LNHNV, CDR2 YYDKDF (reference sequence). The CDR3 nucleotides are TGTGCCACCAGCAGAGCATCCAACGGGGGCAATCAGCCCCAGCATTTT. It encodes CATSRASNGGNQPQHF.

A few counts support this clone. The chain has TRBV3-1 (or the pseudogene TRBV3-2) and TRBJ2-7; TRBD1 might be the D (6 bases). This CDR3 has 20 amino acids. V gave up 5 bases and J gave up 6 bases, with 35 bases separating them. Germline values: CDR1 LGHDT, CDR2 YNNKEL (reference sequence). This chain's CDR3 is CASSIHKTGRPPSLTAEQYF. The CDR3, as DNA: TGTGCCAGCAGCATCCACAAAACAGGGCGTCCCCCCAGTCTAACGGCCGAGCAGTACTTC.

The chain has TRBV30 and TRBJ2-1, with 8 bases that match TRBD2. V shed 0 bases, J shed 4 bases, and the junction held 5 bases outside the gene matches. CDR1 is GTSNPN and CDR2 is SVGIG in the germline V gene (reference sequence). The CDR3 has 15 amino acids. The CDR3 region is CAWSVSSGIYNEQFF. Here the CDR3 DNA reads TGTGCCTGGAGTGTTAGTAGCGGGATTTACAATGAGCAGTTCTTC.

The chain is built from TRBV7-9 and TRBJ2-5; the D gene could be TRBD1 or TRBD2 (6 bases each). Germline loops: CDR1 SEHNR, CDR2 FQNEAQ (reference sequence). V lost 3 bases and J 5 bases, leaving 13 bases between the germline ends. The length of the CDR3 is 14 residues. The CDR3 sequence is CASSLDGGRETQYF. The CDR3 coding sequence is TGTGCCAGCAGCTTGGACGGGGGCAGGGAGACCCAGTACTTC.

For the CDR3, the DNA is TGTGCCAGCAGTGCTCGGTCCGGCTATAGCAATCAGCCCCAGCATTTT. Protein sequence: CASSARSGYSNQPQHF. The chain combines TRBV2 with TRBJ1-5; D uncertain. The CDR3 is 16 residues long. Per the germline V gene, CDR1 is SNHLY and CDR2 is FYNNEI. The ends were cut back, 4 bases at V and 0 bases at J, with 13 bases in the middle.